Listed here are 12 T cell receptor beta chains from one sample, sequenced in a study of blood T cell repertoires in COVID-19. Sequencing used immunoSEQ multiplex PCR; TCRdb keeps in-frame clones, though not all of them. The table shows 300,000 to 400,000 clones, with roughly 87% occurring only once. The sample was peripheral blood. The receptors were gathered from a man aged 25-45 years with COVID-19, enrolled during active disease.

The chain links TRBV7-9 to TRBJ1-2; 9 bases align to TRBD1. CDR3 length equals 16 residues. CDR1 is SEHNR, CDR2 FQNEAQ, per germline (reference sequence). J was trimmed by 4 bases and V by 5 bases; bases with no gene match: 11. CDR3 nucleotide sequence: TGTGCCAGCAGCCGGGGATTTACAGGGGGCAGCTATGGCTACACCTTC. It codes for CASSRGFTGGSYGYTF.

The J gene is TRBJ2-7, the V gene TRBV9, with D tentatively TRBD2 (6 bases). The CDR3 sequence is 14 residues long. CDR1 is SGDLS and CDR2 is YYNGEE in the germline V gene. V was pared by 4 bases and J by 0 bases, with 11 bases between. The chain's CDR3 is CASSPGDASYEQYF. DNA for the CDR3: TGTGCCAGCAGCCCGGGGGACGCCTCCTACGAGCAGTACTTC.

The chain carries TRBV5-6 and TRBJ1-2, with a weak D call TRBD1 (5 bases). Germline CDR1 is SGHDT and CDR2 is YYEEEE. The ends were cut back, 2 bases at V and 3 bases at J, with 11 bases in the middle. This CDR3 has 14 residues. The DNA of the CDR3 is TGTGCCAGCAGCTTACGGGGGGTCCACTATGGCTACACCTTC. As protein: CASSLRGVHYGYTF.

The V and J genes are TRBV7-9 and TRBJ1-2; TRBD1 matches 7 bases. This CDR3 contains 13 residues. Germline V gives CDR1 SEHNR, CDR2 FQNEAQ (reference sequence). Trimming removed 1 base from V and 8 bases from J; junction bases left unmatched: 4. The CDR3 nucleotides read TGTGCCAGCAGCTTAGAGGGGGCAAGAGGCTACACCTTC. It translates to CASSLEGARGYTF. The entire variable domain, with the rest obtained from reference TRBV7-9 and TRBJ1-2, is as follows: DTGVSQNPRHKITKRGQNVTFRCDPISEHNRLYWYRQTLGQGPEFLTYFQNEAQLEKSRLLSDRFSAERPKGSFSTLEIQRTEQGDSAMYLCASSLEGARGYTFGSGTRLTVV.

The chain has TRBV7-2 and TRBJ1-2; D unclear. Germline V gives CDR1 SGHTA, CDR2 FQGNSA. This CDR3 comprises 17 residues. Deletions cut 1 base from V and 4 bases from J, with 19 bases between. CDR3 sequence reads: CASSLESFAGSVYGYTF. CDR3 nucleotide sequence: TGTGCCAGCAGCTTAGAAAGCTTCGCGGGATCTGTCTATGGCTACACCTTC.

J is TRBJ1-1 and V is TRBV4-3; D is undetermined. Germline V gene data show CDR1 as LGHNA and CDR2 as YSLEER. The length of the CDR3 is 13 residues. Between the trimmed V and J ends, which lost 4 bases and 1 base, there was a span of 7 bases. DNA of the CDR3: TGCGCCAGCAGCCGATACAAGAACACTGAAGCTTTCTTT. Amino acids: CASSRYKNTEAFF.

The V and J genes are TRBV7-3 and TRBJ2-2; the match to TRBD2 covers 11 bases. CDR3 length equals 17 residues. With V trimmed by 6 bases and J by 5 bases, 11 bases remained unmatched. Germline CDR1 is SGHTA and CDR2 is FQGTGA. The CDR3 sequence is CASSILAGGPGTGELFF. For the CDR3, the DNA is TGTGCCAGCAGTATTTTAGCGGGAGGGCCAGGTACCGGGGAGCTGTTTTTT.

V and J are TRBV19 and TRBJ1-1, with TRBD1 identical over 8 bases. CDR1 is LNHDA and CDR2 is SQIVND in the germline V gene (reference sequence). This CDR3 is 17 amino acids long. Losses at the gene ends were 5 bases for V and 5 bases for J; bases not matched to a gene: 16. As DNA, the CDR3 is TGTGCCAGTAGTGGACGACAGGGGAGGCGGGGAGGGACTGAAGCTTTCTTT. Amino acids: CASSGRQGRRGGTEAFF.

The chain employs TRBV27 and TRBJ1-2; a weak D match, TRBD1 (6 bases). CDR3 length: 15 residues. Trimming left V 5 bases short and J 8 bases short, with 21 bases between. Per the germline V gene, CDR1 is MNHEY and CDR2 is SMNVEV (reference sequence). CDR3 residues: CASSLRTAHYSGYTF. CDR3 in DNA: TGTGCCAGCAGTCTCCGGACAGCGCATTACTCCGGCTACACCTTC.

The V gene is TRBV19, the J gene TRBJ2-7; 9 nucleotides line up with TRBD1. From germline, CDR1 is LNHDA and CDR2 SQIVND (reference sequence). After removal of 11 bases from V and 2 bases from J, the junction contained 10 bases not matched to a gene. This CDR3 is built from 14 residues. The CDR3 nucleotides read TGTGCCTCCAGAGCCGGGACAGGGACCTACGAGCAGTACTTC. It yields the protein CASRAGTGTYEQYF.

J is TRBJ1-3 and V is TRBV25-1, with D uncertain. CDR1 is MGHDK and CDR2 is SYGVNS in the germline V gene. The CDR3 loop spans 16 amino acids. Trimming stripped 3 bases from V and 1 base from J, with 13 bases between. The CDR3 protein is CASSDLRVGSGNTIYF. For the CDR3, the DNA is TGTGCCAGCAGTGACCTGAGGGTGGGTTCTGGAAACACCATATATTTT.

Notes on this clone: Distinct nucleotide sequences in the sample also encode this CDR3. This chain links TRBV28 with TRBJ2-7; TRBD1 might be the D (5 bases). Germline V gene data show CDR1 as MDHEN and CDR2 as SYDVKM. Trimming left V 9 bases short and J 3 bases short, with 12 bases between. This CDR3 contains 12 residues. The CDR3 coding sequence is TGTGCCAGTTCCCTGGGGCTCTACGAGCAGTACTTC. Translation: CASSLGLYEQYF.